The table lists the clone carrying this T cell receptor beta chain with a count of one. This record comes from a study of blood T cell repertoires in COVID-19. The junction had 9 bases not matched to a gene; V was cut back by 4 bases and J by 1 base. Germline values: CDR1 SEHNR, CDR2 FQNEAQ (reference sequence). This CDR3 contains 17 residues. Profiling relied on immunoSEQ multiplex PCR, and the TCRdb table lists in-frame clones only, not all of them. The sample lists several thousand clones; about nine tenths were seen once. The TCR comes from a human donor with active COVID-19. The donor label of this sample is uncertain. The sample was peripheral blood. This chain connects TRBV7-9 to TRBJ2-2; 7 nucleotides align to TRBD2. As DNA, the CDR3 is TGTGCCAGCAGCTCGAGGGGTCTAGCGGAGAACACCGGGGAGCTGTTTTTT. It encodes CASSSRGLAENTGELFF.